Listed below are T cell receptor beta chains from one sample, sequenced in a study of blood T cell repertoires in COVID-19. Assay: immunoSEQ multiplex PCR; the TCRdb copy retains only in-frame clones and omits some. Among around 160,000 clones listed, approximately 91% were seen once. Sequencing input: peripheral blood. Every receptor here comes from a man younger than 30 with acute or convalescent COVID-19. Each CDR3 is given with its conserved first and last residue. A D gene is named only where the DNA matches it firmly. For some rows the clone size is stated as once, few or many, or as a class when expanded; others skip it.

TRBV13	.	TRBJ2-7	.	CASSSPSDSYEQYF	TGTGCCAGCAGCTCCCCGTCGGACAGCTACGAGCAGTACTTC
TRBV11-2	.	TRBJ2-5	.	CASSLEIAGPETQYF	TGTGCCAGCAGCTTAGAAATAGCTGGTCCGGAGACCCAGTACTTC
TRBV6-6	.	TRBJ2-1	.	CASSPPRQRVYNEQFF	TGTGCCAGCAGCCCCCCGAGGCAGAGGGTATACAATGAGCAGTTCTTC
TRBV11-2	TRBD1	TRBJ1-2	.	CASSYTQGAQGYGYTF	TGTGCCAGCAGTTACACTCAGGGGGCCCAGGGCTATGGCTACACCTTC
TRBV5-6	TRBD1	TRBJ1-4	.	CASSLGGTGLEKLFF	TGTGCCAGCAGCTTGGGAGGGACAGGGCTTGAAAAACTGTTTTTT
TRBV7-9	TRBD2	TRBJ2-7	.	CASSRVAGESYEQYF	TGTGCCAGCAGCCGTGTAGCGGGGGAGTCCTACGAGCAGTACTTC
TRBV19	.	TRBJ2-2	.	CASSIARRTGELFF	TGTGCCAGTAGTATAGCTAGAAGGACCGGGGAGCTGTTTTTT
TRBV28	TRBD1	TRBJ2-7	.	CASSRTGSRSEQYF	TGTGCCAGCAGTAGGACAGGGTCCCGGTCGGAGCAGTACTTC
TRBV5-1	.	TRBJ2-1	.	CASSQDRSSYNEQFF	TGCGCCAGCAGCCAAGACAGGTCCTCCTACAATGAGCAGTTCTTC
TRBV7-9	.	TRBJ2-5	.	CASSLDRSQETQYF	TGTGCCAGCAGCTTAGACAGGTCTCAAGAGACCCAGTACTTC
TRBV3-1/TRBV3-2	.	TRBJ2-7	.	CASSQGTPSIEQYF	TGTGCCAGCAGCCAAGGGACACCTTCAATCGAGCAGTACTTC
TRBV5-1	TRBD1	TRBJ2-6	once	CASSPDRVAGANVLTF	TGCGCCAGCAGCCCGGACAGGGTTGCTGGGGCCAACGTCCTGACTTTC
TRBV2	TRBD1	TRBJ1-6	.	CASRAGTANSPLHF	TGTGCCAGCAGGGCCGGGACAGCGAATTCACCCCTCCACTTT
TRBV18	TRBD1	TRBJ2-7	once	CASSPETGANYEQYF	TGTGCCAGCTCACCGGAGACAGGGGCCAACTACGAGCAGTACTTC
TRBV20-1	TRBD1	TRBJ1-5	.	CSASPGTGSGQPQHF	TGCAGTGCTAGTCCCGGGACAGGGTCAGGGCAGCCCCAGCATTTT
TRBV14	TRBD1	TRBJ1-1	.	CASSQRTGTGSLVATEAFF	TGTGCCAGCAGCCAACGGACCGGGACAGGGTCTCTAGTGGCCACTGAAGCTTTCTTT
TRBV7-6	TRBD1	TRBJ1-2	once	CASSPGQGIYGYTF	TGTGCCAGCAGCCCGGGACAGGGGATCTATGGCTACACCTTC
TRBV27	TRBD2	TRBJ2-5	.	CASSLKGGRQTQYF	TGTGCCAGCAGTTTAAAGGGCGGGAGACAGACCCAGTACTTC
TRBV27	TRBD1	TRBJ1-1	.	CASSPGQSLTEAFF	TGTGCCAGCAGCCCGGGACAGAGTCTGACTGAAGCTTTCTTT
TRBV19	.	TRBJ2-7	.	CASSIPDSTYEQYF	TGTGCCAGTAGTATCCCGGACAGTACCTACGAGCAGTACTTC
TRBV3-1/TRBV3-2	TRBD2	TRBJ2-3	.	CASSRGGLAGGIATQYF	TGTGCCAGCAGCCGGGGGGGACTAGCGGGAGGTATCGCTACGCAGTATTTT
TRBV7-6	.	TRBJ2-4	.	CTSSLGNVRGNIQYF	TGTACCAGCAGCCTAGGGAACGTTAGGGGAAACATTCAGTACTTC
TRBV7-6	.	TRBJ2-7	.	CASSSVPLILADEQYF	TGTGCCAGCAGCTCCGTACCCTTAATACTAGCCGACGAGCAGTACTTC
TRBV5-1	.	TRBJ2-5	.	CASSLGLLGQETQYF	TGCGCCAGCAGCTTGGGTTTACTAGGTCAGGAGACCCAGTACTTC
TRBV7-9	.	TRBJ1-1	once	CASSSPGGGSEAFF	TGTGCCAGCAGCTCCCCGGGAGGGGGGTCTGAAGCTTTCTTT
TRBV6-1	.	TRBJ2-3	.	CASSEVSGAADTQYF	TGTGCCAGCAGTGAAGTGTCAGGGGCGGCAGATACGCAGTATTTT
TRBV6-5	TRBD1	TRBJ1-2	.	CASSSSPTGPNYGYTF	TGTGCCAGCAGTTCTTCACCGACAGGGCCTAACTATGGCTACACCTTC
TRBV4-1	TRBD2	TRBJ2-7	.	CASRLLAGGSSYEQYF	TGCGCCAGCAGGTTACTAGCGGGAGGGAGCTCCTACGAGCAGTACTTC
TRBV3-1/TRBV3-2	.	TRBJ1-1	.	CASSPRLVRGNTEAFF	TGTGCCAGCAGCCCCCGCCTCGTGCGGGGGAACACTGAAGCTTTCTTT
TRBV5-1	TRBD1	TRBJ1-1	.	CASRGQGDPRQRGNTEAFF	TGCGCCAGCAGGGGACAGGGGGATCCGCGTCAGCGGGGAAACACTGAAGCTTTCTTT
TRBV11-3	.	TRBJ2-3	.	CASSLEGHDTQYF	TGTGCCAGCAGCTTAGAAGGACATGATACGCAGTATTTT
TRBV5-1	TRBD2	TRBJ2-3	once	CASSLSGGGAYDTQYF	TGCGCCAGCAGCTTGTCCGGCGGGGGGGCCTACGATACGCAGTATTTT
TRBV5-1	TRBD1	TRBJ1-1	.	CASSLVTGANTEAFF	TGCGCCAGCAGCTTGGTAACAGGGGCGAACACTGAAGCTTTCTTT
TRBV3-1/TRBV3-2	.	TRBJ2-1	.	CASSQGNPLGGYNEQFF	TGTGCCAGCAGCCAAGGCAACCCGCTTGGGGGGTACAATGAGCAGTTCTTC